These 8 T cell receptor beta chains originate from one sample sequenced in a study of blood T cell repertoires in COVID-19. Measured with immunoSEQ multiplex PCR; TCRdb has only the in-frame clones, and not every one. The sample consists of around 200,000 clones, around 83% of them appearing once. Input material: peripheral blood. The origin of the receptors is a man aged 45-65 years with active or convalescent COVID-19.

CDR3 protein: CASSWSGDNEQFF. The CDR3, as DNA: TGTGCCAGCAGTTGGAGCGGGGACAATGAGCAGTTCTTC. J is TRBJ2-1 and V is TRBV12-3 or TRBV12-4, with TRBD2 identical over 7 bases. The CDR3 has 13 amino acids. Trimming removed 4 bases from V and 5 bases from J; junction bases left unmatched: 2.

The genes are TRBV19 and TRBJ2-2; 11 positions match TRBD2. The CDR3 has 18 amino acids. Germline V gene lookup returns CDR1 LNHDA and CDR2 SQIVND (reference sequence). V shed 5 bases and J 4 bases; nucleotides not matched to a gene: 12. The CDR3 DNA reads TGTGCCAGTAGTCCCGGGGTAGCGGGAGGGCCGGGCACCGGGGAGCTGTTTTTT. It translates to CASSPGVAGGPGTGELFF.

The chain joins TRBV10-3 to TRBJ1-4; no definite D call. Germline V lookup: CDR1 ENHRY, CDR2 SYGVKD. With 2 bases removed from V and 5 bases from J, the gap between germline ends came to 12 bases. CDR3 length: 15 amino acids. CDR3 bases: TGTGCCATCAGTGAGGATTCCTGGGCCAATGAAAAACTGTTTTTT. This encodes CAISEDSWANEKLFF.

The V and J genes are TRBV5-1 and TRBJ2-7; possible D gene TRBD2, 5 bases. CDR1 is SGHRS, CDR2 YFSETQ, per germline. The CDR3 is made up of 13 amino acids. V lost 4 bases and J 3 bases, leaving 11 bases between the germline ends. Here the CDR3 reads CASSPEGLYEQYF. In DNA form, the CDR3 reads TGCGCCAGCAGCCCAGAGGGCCTCTACGAGCAGTACTTC.

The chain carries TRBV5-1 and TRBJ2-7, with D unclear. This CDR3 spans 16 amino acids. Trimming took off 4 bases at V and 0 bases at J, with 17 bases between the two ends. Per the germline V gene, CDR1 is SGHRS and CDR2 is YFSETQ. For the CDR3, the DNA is TGCGCCAGCAGCCCAACCCCCCCCAGGATCTCCTACGAGCAGTACTTC. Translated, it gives CASSPTPPRISYEQYF.

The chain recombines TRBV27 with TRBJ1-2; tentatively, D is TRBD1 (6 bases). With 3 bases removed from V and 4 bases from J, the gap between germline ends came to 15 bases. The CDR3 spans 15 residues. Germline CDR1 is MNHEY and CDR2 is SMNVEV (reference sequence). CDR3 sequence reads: CASSFQAGAPYGYTF. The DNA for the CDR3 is TGTGCCAGCAGTTTTCAGGCGGGGGCCCCCTATGGCTACACCTTC.

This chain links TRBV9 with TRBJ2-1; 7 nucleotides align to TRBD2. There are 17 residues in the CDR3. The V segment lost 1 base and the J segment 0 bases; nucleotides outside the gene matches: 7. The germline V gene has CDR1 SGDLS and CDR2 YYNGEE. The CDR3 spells CASSVRLAASSYNEQFF. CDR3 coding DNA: TGTGCCAGCAGCGTACGGCTAGCGGCTAGCTCCTACAATGAGCAGTTCTTC. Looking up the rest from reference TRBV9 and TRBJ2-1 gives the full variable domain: DSGVTQTPKHLITATGQRVTLRCSPRSGDLSVYWYQQSLDQGLQFLIQYYNGEERAKGNILERFSAQQFPDLHSELNLSSLELGDSALYFCASSVRLAASSYNEQFFGPGTRLTVL.

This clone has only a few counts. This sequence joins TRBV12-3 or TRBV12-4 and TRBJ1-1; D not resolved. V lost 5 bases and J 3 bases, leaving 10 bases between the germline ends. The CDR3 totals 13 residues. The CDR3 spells CASSRSGYTEAFF. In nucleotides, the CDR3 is TGTGCCAGCAGTAGATCCGGTTACACTGAAGCTTTCTTT.